These T cell receptor beta chains were read from a single sample in a study of beta chain features in type 1 diabetes. Sequencing was performed with immunoSEQ multiplex PCR; in TCRdb, only in-frame clones are kept and a portion is missing. Among 600,000 to 700,000 clones, about an eighth were seen once, and the ten largest hold 0.02% to 0.025%. Sequencing was performed on naive CD4+ T cells from blood. These receptors were collected from a man between 18 and 29 years old with type 1 diabetes. Each CDR3 is given with its conserved first and last residue. The D gene is left open where the match is weak. Expanded clones get a size class; other rows say once, few or many, or leave the size out.

clone_size: few
v_call: TRBV7-8
j_call: TRBJ1-5
d_call: TRBD1
cdr3_length: 15
cdr3_nt: TGTGCCAGCAGCTCACAGGGGAATACCAATCAGCCCCAGCATTTT
cdr3_aa: CASSSQGNTNQPQHF

clone_size: .
v_call: TRBV23-1
j_call: TRBJ1-3
d_call: TRBD1
cdr3_length: 14
cdr3_nt: TGCGCCAGCAGTCAGACAGGGTCCGGAAACACCATATATTTT
cdr3_aa: CASSQTGSGNTIYF

clone_size: .
v_call: TRBV7-9
j_call: TRBJ2-3
d_call: TRBD1
cdr3_length: 16
cdr3_nt: TGTGCCAGCAGCCCCCGGACAGGGGGGAGCACAGATACGCAGTATTTT
cdr3_aa: CASSPRTGGSTDTQYF

clone_size: few
v_call: TRBV9
j_call: TRBJ2-2
d_call: TRBD2
cdr3_length: 18
cdr3_nt: TGTGCCAGCAGCGCCCAACTTTGGACTAGCGGAGTCACCGGGGAGCTGTTTTTT
cdr3_aa: CASSAQLWTSGVTGELFF

clone_size: few
v_call: TRBV15
j_call: TRBJ1-3
d_call: TRBD1
cdr3_length: 17
cdr3_nt: TGTGCCACCAGCAGCGGGACAGGGGGCATCTGGGGAAACACCATATATTTT
cdr3_aa: CATSSGTGGIWGNTIYF

clone_size: .
v_call: TRBV28
j_call: TRBJ1-1
d_call: .
cdr3_length: 14
cdr3_nt: TGTGCCAGCAGTTTCGTAGGCTCGAACACTGAAGCTTTCTTT
cdr3_aa: CASSFVGSNTEAFF

clone_size: .
v_call: TRBV30
j_call: TRBJ1-5
d_call: TRBD1
cdr3_length: 17
cdr3_nt: TGTGCCTGGAGCCCCTGGGCAGGGGGTTATAGCAATCAGCCCCAGCATTTT
cdr3_aa: CAWSPWAGGYSNQPQHF

clone_size: .
v_call: TRBV9
j_call: TRBJ2-6
d_call: .
cdr3_length: 16
cdr3_nt: TGTGCCAGCAGCCTCTTAGGGACTCCAGGGGCCAACGTCCTGACTTTC
cdr3_aa: CASSLLGTPGANVLTF

clone_size: .
v_call: TRBV28
j_call: TRBJ2-7
d_call: .
cdr3_length: 14
cdr3_nt: TGTGCCAGCAGCCCAGAGACCCCAAGGTACGAGCAGTACTTC
cdr3_aa: CASSPETPRYEQYF

clone_size: .
v_call: TRBV29-1
j_call: TRBJ2-2
d_call: .
cdr3_length: 12
cdr3_nt: TGCAGCGCCCCGAGCTACACCGGGGAGCTGTTTTTT
cdr3_aa: CSAPSYTGELFF

clone_size: .
v_call: TRBV15
j_call: TRBJ2-2
d_call: TRBD2
cdr3_length: 14
cdr3_nt: TGTGCCACCACCCGGCGGGAGCACACCGGGGAGCTGTTTTTT
cdr3_aa: CATTRREHTGELFF

clone_size: .
v_call: TRBV7-2
j_call: TRBJ2-2
d_call: .
cdr3_length: 15
cdr3_nt: TGTGCCAGCAGCTTAGTCGGCTCGAACACCGGGGAGCTGTTTTTT
cdr3_aa: CASSLVGSNTGELFF

clone_size: few
v_call: TRBV2
j_call: TRBJ1-3
d_call: .
cdr3_length: 16
cdr3_nt: TGTGCCAGCAGTGAAAGGCAGGCTAGGACTGGAAACACCATATATTTT
cdr3_aa: CASSERQARTGNTIYF

clone_size: .
v_call: TRBV5-1
j_call: TRBJ2-3
d_call: .
cdr3_length: 14
cdr3_nt: TGCGCCAGCAGCCAGGGGCAGGAGGGAGATACGCAGTATTTT
cdr3_aa: CASSQGQEGDTQYF

clone_size: .
v_call: TRBV5-1
j_call: TRBJ2-5
d_call: TRBD2
cdr3_length: 14
cdr3_nt: TGCGCCACCCAGGTAGCGGGGGGGCAAGAGACCCAGTACTTC
cdr3_aa: CATQVAGGQETQYF

clone_size: few
v_call: TRBV4-2
j_call: TRBJ1-6
d_call: TRBD1
cdr3_length: 15
cdr3_nt: TGTGCCAGCAGCACCCGACAGGGTCGGGATTCACCCCTCCACTTT
cdr3_aa: CASSTRQGRDSPLHF

clone_size: .
v_call: TRBV7-2
j_call: TRBJ2-4
d_call: .
cdr3_length: 15
cdr3_nt: TGTGCCAGCAGCCCGGATATAGGGGGGACGAACATTCAGTACTTC
cdr3_aa: CASSPDIGGTNIQYF

clone_size: .
v_call: TRBV9
j_call: TRBJ1-2
d_call: .
cdr3_length: 16
cdr3_nt: TGTGCCAGCAGCGTAGAAGGGCCAGGGTGGGGAACTGGCTACACCTTC
cdr3_aa: CASSVEGPGWGTGYTF

clone_size: .
v_call: TRBV6-5
j_call: TRBJ2-6
d_call: TRBD1
cdr3_length: 15
cdr3_nt: TGTGCCAGCAGTGTAACAGGGGTAGGGGCCAACGTCCTGACTTTC
cdr3_aa: CASSVTGVGANVLTF

clone_size: .
v_call: TRBV30
j_call: TRBJ1-5
d_call: .
cdr3_length: 14
cdr3_nt: TGTGCCTGGAGTGTAAGCCGTCGGGGTCAGCCCCAGCATTTT
cdr3_aa: CAWSVSRRGQPQHF

clone_size: few
v_call: TRBV18
j_call: TRBJ1-1
d_call: .
cdr3_length: 15
cdr3_nt: TGTGCCAGCTCACCACAGGTACAGGAGGGGACTGAAGCTTTCTTT
cdr3_aa: CASSPQVQEGTEAFF

clone_size: .
v_call: TRBV7-9
j_call: TRBJ2-5
d_call: TRBD2
cdr3_length: 16
cdr3_nt: TGTGCCAGCTGGGGGGGTTATGAGAGCCTCCGGGAGACCCAGTACTTC
cdr3_aa: CASWGGYESLRETQYF

clone_size: .
v_call: TRBV27
j_call: TRBJ2-3
d_call: TRBD2
cdr3_length: 16
cdr3_nt: TGTGCCAGCAGTCCCCTAGCGGGGGGGCACACAGATACGCAGTATTTT
cdr3_aa: CASSPLAGGHTDTQYF

clone_size: few
v_call: TRBV28
j_call: TRBJ1-2
d_call: TRBD1
cdr3_length: 15
cdr3_nt: TGTGCCAGCAGTTTCGGAGGGGGGACAGGCTATGGCTACACCTTC
cdr3_aa: CASSFGGGTGYGYTF